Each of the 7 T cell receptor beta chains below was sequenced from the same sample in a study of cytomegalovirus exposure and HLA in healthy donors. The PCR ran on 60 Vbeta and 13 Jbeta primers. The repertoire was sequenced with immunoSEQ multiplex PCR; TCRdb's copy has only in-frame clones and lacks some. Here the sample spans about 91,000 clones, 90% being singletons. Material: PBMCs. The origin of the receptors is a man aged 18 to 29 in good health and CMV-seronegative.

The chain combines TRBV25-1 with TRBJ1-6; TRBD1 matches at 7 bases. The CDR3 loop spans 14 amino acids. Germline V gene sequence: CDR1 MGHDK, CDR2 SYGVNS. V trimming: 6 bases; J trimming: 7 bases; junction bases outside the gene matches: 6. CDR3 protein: CASRSTGNNSPLHF. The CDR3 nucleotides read TGTGCCAGCAGATCGACAGGGAACAATTCACCCCTCCACTTT.

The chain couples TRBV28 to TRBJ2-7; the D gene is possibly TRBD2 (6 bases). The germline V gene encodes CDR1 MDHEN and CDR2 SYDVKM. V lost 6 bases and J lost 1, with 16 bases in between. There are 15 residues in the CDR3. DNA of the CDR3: TGTGCCAGCAGCCCCTCTAGCGCTGGGTCCTACGAGCAGTACTTC. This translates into CASSPSSAGSYEQYF.

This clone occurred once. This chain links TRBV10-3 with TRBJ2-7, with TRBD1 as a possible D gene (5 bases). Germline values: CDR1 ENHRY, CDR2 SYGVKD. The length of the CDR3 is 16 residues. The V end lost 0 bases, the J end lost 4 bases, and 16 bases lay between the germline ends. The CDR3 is CAISESWALRAYEQYF. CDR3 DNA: TGTGCCATCAGTGAGTCGTGGGCTCTCAGGGCGTACGAGCAGTACTTC.

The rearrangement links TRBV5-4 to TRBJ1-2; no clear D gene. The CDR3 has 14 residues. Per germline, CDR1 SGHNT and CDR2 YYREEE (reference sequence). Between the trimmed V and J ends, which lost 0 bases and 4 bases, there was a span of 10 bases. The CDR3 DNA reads TGTGCCAGCAGCTTGGGCAGTAACATCTATGGCTACACCTTC. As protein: CASSLGSNIYGYTF. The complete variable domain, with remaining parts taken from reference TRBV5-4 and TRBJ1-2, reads ETGVTQSPTHLIKTRGQQVTLRCSSQSGHNTVSWYQQALGQGPQFIFQYYREEENGRGNFPPRFSGLQFPNYSSELNVNALELDDSALYLCASSLGSNIYGYTFGSGTRLTVV.

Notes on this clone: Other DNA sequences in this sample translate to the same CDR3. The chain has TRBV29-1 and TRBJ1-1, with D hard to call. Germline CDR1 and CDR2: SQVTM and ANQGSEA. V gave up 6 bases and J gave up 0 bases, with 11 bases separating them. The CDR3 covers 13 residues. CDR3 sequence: CSVERQLNTEAFF. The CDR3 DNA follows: TGCAGCGTCGAGCGGCAACTGAACACTGAAGCTTTCTTT.

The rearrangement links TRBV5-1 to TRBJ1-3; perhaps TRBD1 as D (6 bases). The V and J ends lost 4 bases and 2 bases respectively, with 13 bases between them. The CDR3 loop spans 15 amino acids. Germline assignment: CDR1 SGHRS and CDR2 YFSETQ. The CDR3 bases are TGCGCCAGCAGCGTACTCACAGGGACTGGAAACACCATATATTTT. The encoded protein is CASSVLTGTGNTIYF.

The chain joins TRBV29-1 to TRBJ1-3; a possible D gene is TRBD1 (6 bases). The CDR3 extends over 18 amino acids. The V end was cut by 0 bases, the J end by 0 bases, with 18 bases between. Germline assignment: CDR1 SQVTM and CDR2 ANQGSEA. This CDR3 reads CSVEDKQQGWFSGNTIYF. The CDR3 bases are TGCAGCGTTGAAGATAAACAACAGGGTTGGTTCTCTGGAAACACCATATATTTT.